The entry below describes one T cell receptor beta chain. Antigen unknown. Germline V gene lookup returns CDR1 SEHNR and CDR2 FQNEAQ (reference sequence). The V end was cut by 0 bases, the J end by 0 bases, with 0 bases between. The CDR3 spans 13 residues. Samples were taken several times over chemoradiotherapy. The sample is drawn from a study of chemoradiotherapy in HPV16-positive cancers. Findings of the study overall: HPV-specific T cells were functionally defined from only a couple of HPV16-positive patients. Candidate HPV-specific clones and E7-related TCR motifs grew in tumor during treatment.

TCRdb's table, derived via immunoSEQ multiplex PCR, lists solely in-frame clones and lacks some. The repertoire has about 68,000 clones, 85% to 90% of them found once; the top ten carry 4% to 5%. This chain uses TRBV7-9 with TRBJ2-1, with no clear D. The clonotype comes from a human donor with HPV-associated anogenital cancer. The sequenced sample was blood, obtained from a patient who underwent chemoradiotherapy. The CDR3 sequence: CASSLASYNEQFF. The CDR3 region has the DNA TGTGCCAGCAGCTTAGCCTCCTACAATGAGCAGTTCTTC.